The 10 T cell receptor beta chains reported below all come from one sample, sequenced in a study of shared clonotypes between healthy human individuals (dated by TCRdb to the early 2020s). Libraries were constructed by the immunoSEQ multiplex PCR assay. Not all clones reach the TCRdb copy of this immuneACCESS table, which keeps in-frame sequences only. Checked studies attribute under half of the gap to unresolved V genes and leave the rest unexplained. The sample table records 950,000 to 1,300,000 clones; around 76% of these occur just once. Together, the top ten hold about 1.4% of the sample. Sequences were obtained from memory CD4+ T cells sorted from blood. The cell subset or site label on this specimen signifies: CD45RA-negative fraction. The receptors here all came from a man younger than 35 in good health.

This chain connects TRBV10-3 to TRBJ2-2; TRBD2 matches at 16 bases. CDR3 length equals 18 residues. The germline gives CDR1 ENHRY, CDR2 SYGVKD. With 6 bases clipped from V and 4 bases from J, the junction kept 8 bases outside the gene matches. The CDR3 loop reads CAIRSGTSGGVSTGELFF. The CDR3, as DNA: TGTGCCATCAGATCCGGGACTAGCGGGGGGGTCAGCACCGGGGAGCTGTTTTTT.

This clone showed up just a few times. V usage is TRBV19 and J usage is TRBJ2-1; D may correspond to TRBD1 or TRBD2 (5 bases each). CDR3 length: 15 amino acids. The germline V gene has CDR1 LNHDA and CDR2 SQIVND (reference sequence). The V and J ends lost 4 bases and 5 bases respectively, with 15 bases between them. The CDR3 loop is CASSTEGSHNNEQFF. The DNA for the CDR3 is TGTGCCAGTAGTACAGAGGGGTCCCATAACAATGAGCAGTTCTTC.

In its sample, this clone was seen a few times. The rearrangement uses TRBV9 and TRBJ2-7; 7 nucleotides line up with TRBD2. CDR3 length: 16 amino acids. J gave up 6 bases and V 4 bases, and 16 bases lay outside the gene matches. In germline, CDR1 is SGDLS, CDR2 YYNGEE. CDR3 sequence reads: CASSPNPRGESGEQYF. CDR3 DNA: TGTGCCAGCAGCCCGAACCCCCGGGGGGAGAGTGGCGAGCAGTACTTC.

This clone was detected only a few times. This chain uses TRBV7-9 with TRBJ2-3, with D maybe TRBD1 (6 bases). V was cut by 5 bases and J by 3 bases, with 12 bases left in between. The CDR3 runs to 14 residues. CDR1 and CDR2 (germline): SEHNR, FQNEAQ (reference sequence). CDR3 sequence (DNA): TGTGCCAGCAGCCCCAGGGGACGGACAGATACGCAGTATTTT. Protein: CASSPRGRTDTQYF.

The rearrangement joins TRBV18 to TRBJ2-3; D is unresolved. V was shortened by 3 bases and J by 0 bases, with 7 bases between the two germline ends. The CDR3 length is 14 residues. The germline gives CDR1 KGHSH, CDR2 LQKENI. The CDR3 coding sequence is TGTGCCAGCTCACCCCTCATGAGCACAGATACGCAGTATTTT. Translating it yields CASSPLMSTDTQYF.

The sample holds a few counts of this clone. This rearrangement joins TRBV6-1 to TRBJ2-6, with D hard to call. This CDR3 has 13 residues. Trimming took 8 bases from V and 0 from J, leaving 5 bases between them. From germline, CDR1 is MNHNS and CDR2 SASEGT. CDR3 bases: TGTGCCAGCCAAAGCTCTGGGGCCAACGTCCTGACTTTC. Its protein product is CASQSSGANVLTF.

The rearrangement links TRBV20-1 to TRBJ1-2; the match to TRBD1 covers 7 bases. Germline V gene lookup returns CDR1 DFQATT and CDR2 SNEGSKA (reference sequence). This CDR3 contains 10 residues. The CDR3 bases are TGCACCTTAAGGGGACAGCCCTACACCTTC. Its protein is CTLRGQPYTF.

As to this clone: The same CDR3 also results from other DNA sequences found in this sample. In DNA form, the CDR3 reads TGTGCCAGCAGTACGGGGGCGGGGGAGCAGTACTTC. This gives the protein CASSTGAGEQYF. V usage is TRBV27 and J usage is TRBJ2-7; D is possibly TRBD1 or TRBD2 (6 bases each). The germline CDR1 and CDR2 sequences are MNHEY and SMNVEV (reference sequence). The CDR3 sequence is 12 residues long. Trimming stripped 5 bases from V and 7 bases from J, with 12 bases between.

This sequence joins TRBV7-2 and TRBJ1-4; D perhaps matches TRBD1 (6 bases). The CDR3 totals 16 residues. CDR1 SGHTA and CDR2 FQGNSA come from the germline V gene. Trimming pared 1 base from V and 8 bases from J, leaving 17 bases between. CDR3 coding DNA: TGTGCCAGCAGCTTAGATGGAATATCAAGGGGGGAAAAACTGTTTTTT. It translates to CASSLDGISRGEKLFF. The full variable domain, with the rest looked up from reference TRBV7-2 and TRBJ1-4, is GAGVSQSPSNKVTEKGKDVELRCDPISGHTALYWYRQSLGQGLEFLIYFQGNSAPDKSGLPSDRFSAERTGGSVSTLTIQRTQQEDSAVYLCASSLDGISRGEKLFFGSGTQLSVL.

The V gene is TRBV30, the J gene TRBJ2-1; D is unresolved. This CDR3 comprises 11 residues. CDR1 is GTSNPN and CDR2 is SVGIG in the germline V gene (reference sequence). Trimming left V 0 bases short and J 9 bases short, with 6 bases between. The CDR3 loop reads CAWSVVGEQFF. In nucleotides, the CDR3 is TGTGCCTGGAGTGTGGTGGGTGAGCAGTTCTTC.